The present T cell receptor beta chain was sequenced within a study of Ad26.COV2.S vaccination and SARS-CoV-2 variants. Overall study context: COV1001, an Ad26.COV2.S trial, supplied this vaccine-arm donor.

Comment on this clone: Its specificity is not known.

The method was immunoSEQ multiplex PCR; TCRdb's version includes in-frame clones alone and lacks a portion of them. The repertoire holds about 440,000 clones, roughly 88% seen once, with roughly 4% in the top ten. The CDR3 has 11 residues. V was cut by 7 bases and J by 7 bases, with 8 bases left in between. Treatment: approximately 18 received Ad26.COV2.S at low or high dose, single or two shots; five or six received placebo; per-sample allocation not given. Collection of the samples took place on day 63 after the first injection of vaccine or placebo. Study results and limitations: Among vaccine recipients, spike-specific TCR breadth exceeded that of placebo recipients.

The source material was peripheral blood, sampled in a trial of Ad26.COV2.S vaccine versus placebo. The TCR sequence derives from a person between 18 and 59 years old who received the Ad26.COV2.S COVID-19 vaccine or a placebo. This sequence joins TRBV12-3 or TRBV12-4 and TRBJ2-1; D is uncertain. The CDR3, as DNA: TGTGCCAGCACCCTTCAAAATGAGCAGTTCTTC. It yields the protein CASTLQNEQFF.